A single sample is the source of the 11 T cell receptor beta chains below, sequenced in a study of cytomegalovirus exposure and HLA in healthy donors. With 60 Vbeta and 13 Jbeta primers, the PCR was carried out. Assay: immunoSEQ multiplex PCR; the TCRdb copy retains only in-frame clones and omits some. The table records around 120,000 clones, 80% to 90% of them present only once. The sample was PBMCs. These receptors all come from a male donor in good health and CMV-seropositive.

Only one count was recorded for this clone. The chain couples TRBV10-1 to TRBJ2-4; D uncertain. This CDR3 has 13 amino acids. Germline V gene data show CDR1 as WNHNN and CDR2 as SYGVQD (reference sequence). The V and J ends lost 11 bases and 3 bases respectively, with 14 bases between them. Here the CDR3 reads CAGIPKVKNIQYF. The CDR3 DNA follows: TGCGCCGGCATCCCTAAAGTCAAAAACATTCAGTACTTC.

In this sample, this clone turned up a few times. This rearrangement joins TRBV6-4 to TRBJ2-1, with 8 bases that match TRBD2. Looked up from germline, CDR1 is MRHNA and CDR2 is SNTAGT. V shed 1 base and J 6 bases; nucleotides not matched to a gene: 5. This CDR3 region has 15 residues. The CDR3 DNA reads TGTGCCAGCAGTGACTTGAATAGCGGGGCCAATGAGCAGTTCTTC. As protein: CASSDLNSGANEQFF.

CDR3 sequence (DNA): TGTGCCATCAGTGGCATTTTCTCAGGGACAGGGACCCCCATCACCGGGGAGCTGTTTTTT. Encoded protein: CAISGIFSGTGTPITGELFF. The chain couples TRBV10-3 to TRBJ2-2; 9 nucleotides match TRBD1. Trimming at V came to 4 bases and at J to 4 bases, leaving 19 bases not matched to a gene. Germline assignment: CDR1 ENHRY and CDR2 SYGVKD. The length of the CDR3 is 20 residues.

The rearrangement uses TRBV5-1 and TRBJ2-1; TRBD2 aligns across 10 bases. V was pared by 3 bases and J by 5 bases, with 11 bases of the junction left unmatched. The CDR3 extends over 17 amino acids. Germline CDR1 reads SGHRS; CDR2 reads YFSETQ. The CDR3 reads CASSSDIAGGINNEQFF. The CDR3 region has the DNA TGCGCCAGCAGCTCCGATATAGCGGGAGGAATAAACAATGAGCAGTTCTTC.

CDR3 in amino acids: CASSQAGGSKLREQYF. The CDR3 DNA reads TGCGCCAGCAGCCAAGCAGGCGGGAGCAAGTTGAGAGAGCAGTACTTC. The chain employs TRBV4-3 and TRBJ2-7; 7 nucleotides line up with TRBD2. The V gene's germline CDR1 is LGHNA and CDR2 YSLEER. With V trimmed by 1 base and J by 7 bases, 13 bases remained unmatched. The CDR3 is 16 residues long.

This chain joins TRBV6-1 and TRBJ2-3, with D hard to call. V was trimmed by 7 bases and J by 6 bases, leaving 17 bases between them. Per the germline V gene, CDR1 is MNHNS and CDR2 is SASEGT. The CDR3 length is 14 residues. In nucleotides, the CDR3 is TGTGCCAGCACCTTGAAGGCGGCCGCTGATACGCAGTATTTT. Its translation: CASTLKAAADTQYF.

V usage is TRBV6-5 and J usage is TRBJ2-1, with D possibly being TRBD2 (7 bases). CDR3 length equals 13 residues. V lost 5 bases to trimming and J lost 8 bases, with 13 bases between them. The germline V gene has CDR1 MNHEY and CDR2 SVGAGI. The CDR3 protein is CASSLREGDEQFF. CDR3 DNA sequence: TGTGCCAGCAGTCTTAGGGAGGGGGATGAGCAGTTCTTC.

This clone appeared a few times. CDR3 bases: TGTGCTAGTGGGGTAGACAGGGGTGAGACCCAGTACTTC. Translating gives CASGVDRGETQYF. J is TRBJ2-5 and V is TRBV12-5; 8 bases line up with TRBD1. The length of the CDR3 is 13 residues. The V gene's germline CDR1 is LGHNT and CDR2 FRNRAP. Trimming cost V 6 bases and J 5 bases; bases outside gene matches: 5.

This chain links TRBV7-8 with TRBJ1-5; 9 bases fit TRBD1. Germline V gene lookup returns CDR1 SGHVS and CDR2 FQNEAQ. Unmatched junction bases numbered 10, after V lost 4 bases and J lost 6 bases. The CDR3 length is 16 residues. The CDR3 region is CASSSDRTGEVQPQHF. CDR3 nucleotide sequence: TGTGCCAGCAGCTCGGATAGGACAGGGGAGGTTCAGCCCCAGCATTTT.

As for this clone: The junction and the germline gene differ at one end; a read error may be behind it. The chain combines TRBV7-2 with TRBJ2-5, with D uncertain. The V gene's germline CDR1 is SGHTA and CDR2 FQGNSA. The CDR3 covers 12 residues. For the CDR3, the DNA is TGTGCCAGCAGCATTTACCAAGAGGCCCAGTACTTC. The encoded protein is CASSIYQEAQYF. The full variable domain, rest sourced from reference TRBV7-2 and TRBJ2-5, is GAGVSQSPSNKVTEKGKDVELRCDPISGHTALYWYRQSLGQGLEFLIYFQGNSAPDKSGLPSDRFSAERTGGSVSTLTIQRTQQEDSAVYLCASSIYQEAQYFGPGTRLLVL.

V usage is TRBV7-9 and J usage is TRBJ2-3; no clear D. CDR3 length: 13 amino acids. CDR1 and CDR2 from the germline V gene are SEHNR and FQNEAQ (reference sequence). The V and J ends lost 5 bases and 8 bases respectively, with 14 bases between them. This CDR3 reads CASSQHDRGTQYF. CDR3 nucleotide sequence: TGTGCCAGCAGCCAACACGATAGAGGTACGCAGTATTTT.